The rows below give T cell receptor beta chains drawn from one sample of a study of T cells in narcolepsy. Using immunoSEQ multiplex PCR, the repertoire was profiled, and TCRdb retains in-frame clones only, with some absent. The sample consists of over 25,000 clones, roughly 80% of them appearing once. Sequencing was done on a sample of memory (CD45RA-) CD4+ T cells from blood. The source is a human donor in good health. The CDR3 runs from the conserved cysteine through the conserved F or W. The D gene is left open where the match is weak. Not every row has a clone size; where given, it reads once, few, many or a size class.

CASSSPPYGYTF	TGTGCCAGCTCTTCCCCCCCCTATGGCTACACCTTC	-	-	TRBV6-5	TRBJ1-2
CASSMSGTGSYEQYF	TGTGCCAGTAGTATGTCCGGGACAGGGTCCTACGAGCAGTACTTC	TRBD1	-	TRBV19	TRBJ2-7
CASSHTSSEQYF	TGTGCCAGCAGCCACACCTCGAGCGAGCAGTACTTC	-	few	TRBV28	TRBJ2-7
CASSPGESNQPQHF	TGTGCCAGCAGCCCCGGGGAGTCCAATCAGCCCCAGCATTTT	-	-	TRBV7-2	TRBJ1-5
CASSATTGDSYNEQFF	TGTGCCAGCAGTGCGACCACAGGGGACTCCTACAATGAGCAGTTCTTC	TRBD1	-	TRBV25-1	TRBJ2-1
CAISSTGEGTEAFF	TGTGCCATCAGTTCGACAGGGGAGGGCACTGAAGCTTTCTTT	TRBD1	-	TRBV10-3	TRBJ1-1
CASSLIGVGYTF	TGTGCCAGCAGCTTGATCGGCGTTGGCTACACCTTC	-	-	TRBV5-6	TRBJ1-2
CASSRPGQGATDTQYF	TGTGCCAGTAGTCGACCGGGACAGGGGGCCACAGATACGCAGTATTTT	TRBD1	-	TRBV19	TRBJ2-3
CASSRTRGSMLRYEQYF	TGTGCCAGCAGCCGAACTAGGGGGTCGATGCTTCGGTACGAGCAGTACTTC	-	-	TRBV7-2	TRBJ2-7
CASSDSRVFSNQPQHF	TGTGCCAGCAGTGATAGTAGGGTTTTTAGCAATCAGCCCCAGCATTTT	-	once	TRBV2	TRBJ1-5
CASSEALGNSGYGYTF	TGTGCCAGCAGTGAAGCGCTCGGGAATAGTGGCTATGGCTACACCTTC	-	-	TRBV6-1	TRBJ1-2
CASTVTGEAFF	TGTGCCAGCACCGTGACCGGGGAAGCTTTCTTT	-	-	TRBV28	TRBJ1-1
CASSYGQGRPYEQYF	TGTGCCAGCAGTTACGGACAGGGAAGGCCCTACGAGCAGTACTTC	TRBD1	-	TRBV6-6	TRBJ2-7
CASSEGLTDTQYF	TGCGCCAGCAGTGAGGGTCTAACAGATACGCAGTATTTT	-	-	TRBV10-2	TRBJ2-3
CASSPQRGTEAFF	TGTGCCAGCAGCCCGCAGAGAGGCACTGAAGCTTTCTTT	-	-	TRBV7-3	TRBJ1-1
CASSLLWGKNIQYF	TGTGCCAGCAGCTTATTGTGGGGAAAAAACATTCAGTACTTC	-	-	TRBV7-2	TRBJ2-4
CASSLASEGWAEAFF	TGTGCCAGCAGCTTAGCTTCTGAGGGGTGGGCTGAAGCTTTCTTT	-	-	TRBV11-2	TRBJ1-1
CASSEGTPLSNQPQHF	TGTGCCAGCAGTGAAGGGACTCCCTTGAGCAATCAGCCCCAGCATTTT	-	-	TRBV25-1	TRBJ1-5
CASSQRSGGVADTQYF	TGCGCCAGCAGCCAACGTAGCGGGGGGGTAGCAGATACGCAGTATTTT	TRBD2	-	TRBV4-3	TRBJ2-3